Following are 12 T cell receptor beta chains from one sample sequenced in a study of blood T cell repertoires in COVID-19. The repertoire was sequenced with immunoSEQ multiplex PCR; TCRdb's copy has only in-frame clones and lacks some. The sample has some 80,000 clones; approximately 87% are singletons. The specimen was peripheral blood. The receptors stem from a human donor in a cohort sampled during active COVID-19.

The V call is TRBV19, the J call TRBJ1-4, with a tentative D call TRBD1 (6 bases). The CDR3 is made up of 14 amino acids. The V gene's germline CDR1 is LNHDA and CDR2 SQIVND (reference sequence). Trimming took off 9 bases at V and 3 bases at J, with 14 bases between the two ends. CDR3: CASSSDSSNEKLFF. The CDR3 DNA follows: TGTGCCAGCTCCTCGGACAGTTCTAATGAAAAACTGTTTTTT.

The gene calls are TRBV7-9 and TRBJ1-6, with no clear D. The CDR3 length is 12 residues. Germline V lookup: CDR1 SEHNR, CDR2 FQNEAQ (reference sequence). The CDR3 coding sequence is TGTGCTCTTGGCCCCCATAATTCACCCCTCCACTTT. It specifies CALGPHNSPLHF.

This clone was picked up one time. The V gene is TRBV11-1, the J gene TRBJ2-7; D perhaps matches TRBD1 (6 bases). This CDR3 has 14 amino acids. Trimming shortened V by 4 bases and J by 0 bases, and 10 bases separated the two germline ends. Germline V gene lookup returns CDR1 SGHAT and CDR2 FQDESV (reference sequence). The CDR3 DNA sequence: TGTGCCAGCAGCTCCGACAGGACCTCCTACGAGCAGTACTTC. This codes for CASSSDRTSYEQYF.

The rearrangement joins TRBV10-3 to TRBJ2-7; TRBD2 aligns across 11 bases. The CDR3 is 15 residues long. The J segment lost 5 bases and the V segment lost 0 bases, leaving 3 bases of the junction unmatched. Germline lookup yields CDR1 ENHRY and CDR2 SYGVKD. CDR3 nucleotides: TGTGCCATCAGTGAGTCTTCACTAGCGGGAGACGAGCAGTACTTC. It codes for CAISESSLAGDEQYF.

The genes are TRBV6-5 and TRBJ1-3; 7 bases agree with TRBD1. The length of the CDR3 is 14 residues. Germline V gene lookup returns CDR1 MNHEY and CDR2 SVGAGI. Losses at the gene ends were 7 bases for V and 4 bases for J; bases not matched to a gene: 7. The CDR3, as DNA: TGTGCCAGCATTAATACAGGGGCGGGAAACACCATATATTTT. Protein sequence: CASINTGAGNTIYF.

The table lists this clone with a count of one. The chain employs TRBV10-3 and TRBJ1-5; possibly TRBD1 for D (6 bases). The V end lost 5 bases, the J end lost 5 bases, and 7 bases lay between the germline ends. Germline CDR1 is ENHRY and CDR2 is SYGVKD. This CDR3 comprises 12 residues. The CDR3 loop reads CAISSGDQPQHF. DNA of the CDR3: TGTGCCATCAGTTCAGGGGATCAGCCCCAGCATTTT.

This clone has just one count. The J gene is TRBJ1-5, the V gene TRBV2; D gene uncertain. Germline lookup yields CDR1 SNHLY and CDR2 FYNNEI. The CDR3 totals 13 residues. V was cut by 7 bases and J by 2 bases, with 9 bases left in between. CDR3 protein: CASTGWGNQPQHF. For the CDR3, the DNA is TGTGCCAGCACGGGTTGGGGCAATCAGCCCCAGCATTTT.

The chain joins TRBV9 to TRBJ2-6; maybe TRBD1 (8 bases). Germline V gene sequence: CDR1 SGDLS, CDR2 YYNGEE. This CDR3 region has 16 residues. The germline V and J ends were trimmed by 4 bases and 3 bases, with 14 bases remaining between them. The DNA of the CDR3 is TGTGCCAGCAGCCCGGACAGGGAGGGTGGGGCCAACGTCCTGACTTTC. Translated: CASSPDREGGANVLTF.

This chain joins TRBV5-1 and TRBJ2-2, with D tentatively TRBD1 (5 bases). Per germline, CDR1 SGHRS and CDR2 YFSETQ. With 1 base removed from V and 1 base from J, the gap between germline ends came to 5 bases. This CDR3 has 14 residues. The CDR3 spells CASSLTGNTGELFF. CDR3 nucleotides: TGCGCCAGCAGCTTGACAGGGAACACCGGGGAGCTGTTTTTT. Using reference TRBV5-1 and TRBJ2-2 for the parts outside the CDR3, the full variable domain is KAGVTQTPRYLIKTRGQQVTLSCSPISGHRSVSWYQQTPGQGLQFLFEYFSETQRNKGNFPGRFSGRQFSNSRSEMNVSTLELGDSALYLCASSLTGNTGELFFGEGSRLTVL.

This rearrangement joins TRBV4-3 to TRBJ2-7; 13 positions match TRBD2. The CDR3 loop spans 16 amino acids. V was pared by 1 base and J by 2 bases, with 2 bases of the junction left unmatched. Per germline, CDR1 LGHNA and CDR2 YSLEER. This CDR3 reads CASSQGTSGGTYEQYF. The CDR3 DNA is TGCGCCAGCAGCCAAGGGACTAGCGGGGGAACCTACGAGCAGTACTTC.

This chain connects TRBV7-8 to TRBJ1-1; D perhaps matches TRBD1 (5 bases). Deletions cut 7 bases from V and 6 bases from J, with 18 bases between. Germline-derived CDR1 and CDR2 are SGHVS and FQNEAQ. The CDR3 covers 14 residues. The CDR3 sequence: CASTPVGGRSEAFF. In DNA, the CDR3 is TGTGCCAGCACCCCGGTGGGGGGGAGGTCTGAAGCTTTCTTT. Combining the CDR3 with reference TRBV7-8 and TRBJ1-1 gives the whole variable domain GAGVSQSPRYKVAKRGQDVALRCDPISGHVSLFWYQQALGQGPEFLTYFQNEAQLDKSGLPSDRFFAERPEGSVSTLKIQRTQQEDSAVYLCASTPVGGRSEAFFGQGTRLTVV.

The J gene is TRBJ2-3, the V gene TRBV9, with no clear D. The V end lost 0 bases, the J end lost 6 bases, and 8 bases lay between the germline ends. The CDR3 sequence is 13 residues long. Per germline, CDR1 SGDLS and CDR2 YYNGEE. The CDR3 is CASSVVVRDTQYF. The CDR3 nucleotides read TGTGCCAGCAGCGTAGTCGTCAGGGATACGCAGTATTTT.